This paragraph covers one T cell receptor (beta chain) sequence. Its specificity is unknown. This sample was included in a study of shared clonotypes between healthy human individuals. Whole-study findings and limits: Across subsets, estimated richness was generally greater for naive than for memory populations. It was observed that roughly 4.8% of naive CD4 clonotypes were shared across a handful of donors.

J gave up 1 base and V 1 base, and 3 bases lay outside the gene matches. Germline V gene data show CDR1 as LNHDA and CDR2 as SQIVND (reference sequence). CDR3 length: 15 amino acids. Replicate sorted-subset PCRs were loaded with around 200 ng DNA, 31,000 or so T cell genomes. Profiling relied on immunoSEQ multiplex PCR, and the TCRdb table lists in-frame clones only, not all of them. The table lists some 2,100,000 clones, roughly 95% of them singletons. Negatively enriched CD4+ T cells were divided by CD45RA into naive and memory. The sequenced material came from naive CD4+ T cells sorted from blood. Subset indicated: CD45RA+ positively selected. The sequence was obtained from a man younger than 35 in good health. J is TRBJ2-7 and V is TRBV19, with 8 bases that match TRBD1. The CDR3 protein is CASSIGQGISYEQYF. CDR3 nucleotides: TGTGCCAGTAGTATAGGACAGGGGATTTCCTACGAGCAGTACTTC.